The 18 T cell receptor beta chains in this list originate from one sample, sequenced in a study of blood T cell repertoires in COVID-19. TCRdb keeps only in-frame clones here, not all; method: immunoSEQ multiplex PCR. The table records more than 150,000 clones, around four fifths of them present only once. Sequencing used PBMCs or T cells enriched from blood (not recorded which). The receptors here all came from a woman aged 60-75 years who had recovered from COVID-19.

The V and J genes are TRBV27 and TRBJ2-5; D is perhaps TRBD1 (6 bases). The germline V gene encodes CDR1 MNHEY and CDR2 SMNVEV (reference sequence). This CDR3 is 14 amino acids long. Trimming took off 2 bases at V and 2 bases at J, with 9 bases between the two ends. Here the CDR3 reads CASSLRGQQETQYF. The CDR3 coding sequence is TGTGCCAGCAGTTTACGAGGACAGCAAGAGACCCAGTACTTC.

The chain has TRBV5-5 and TRBJ2-7; 11 bases line up with TRBD1. After removal of 3 bases from V and 2 bases from J, the junction contained 4 bases not matched to a gene. CDR3 length: 15 residues. Germline CDR1 reads SGHKS; CDR2 reads YYEKEE (reference sequence). The CDR3 nucleotides are TGTGCCAGCAGCTGGGGACAGGGGGGGACCTACGAGCAGTACTTC. Translated, it gives CASSWGQGGTYEQYF.

The chain has TRBV19 and TRBJ2-1, with 10 nucleotides matching TRBD1. The CDR3 covers 14 residues. V gave up 4 bases and J gave up 4 bases; unmatched junction bases: 1. Germline CDR1 and CDR2: LNHDA and SQIVND (reference sequence). CDR3 loop: CASSRQGAYNEQFF. The CDR3 DNA is TGTGCCAGTAGTAGACAGGGGGCGTACAATGAGCAGTTCTTC.

The rearrangement links TRBV2 to TRBJ2-7; D ambiguous. The CDR3 contains 12 residues. Trimming stripped 5 bases from V and 3 bases from J, with 8 bases between. The germline CDR1 and CDR2 sequences are SNHLY and FYNNEI. The CDR3 reads CASSTGFYEQYF. For the CDR3, the DNA is TGTGCCAGCAGTACCGGGTTCTACGAGCAGTACTTC.

The chain uses TRBV27 and TRBJ2-2, with 7 nucleotides matching TRBD1. Germline V gene sequence: CDR1 MNHEY, CDR2 SMNVEV (reference sequence). This CDR3 has 15 residues. J lost 5 bases, V lost 5 bases, and 8 bases had no gene match. The CDR3 DNA follows: TGTGCCAGCAGTAGCACAGGGGTTGGGACCGGGGAGCTGTTTTTT. Translated: CASSSTGVGTGELFF.

V is TRBV27 and J is TRBJ2-6; no firm D call. Germline CDR1 reads MNHEY; CDR2 reads SMNVEV (reference sequence). This CDR3 has 15 residues. Trimming left V 3 bases short and J 0 bases short, with 6 bases between. The CDR3, as DNA: TGTGCCAGCAGTTTTCAAGCCTCTGGGGCCAACGTCCTGACTTTC. As protein: CASSFQASGANVLTF. The whole variable domain, filled in from reference TRBV27 and TRBJ2-6, reads EAQVTQNPRYLITVTGKKLTVTCSQNMNHEYMSWYRQDPGLGLRQIYYSMNVEVTDKGDVPEGYKVSRKEKRNFPLILESPSPNQTSLYFCASSFQASGANVLTFGAGSRLTVL.

The J gene is TRBJ2-7, the V gene TRBV30, with a weak D call TRBD1 (6 bases). The CDR3 is 13 amino acids. Germline values: CDR1 GTSNPN, CDR2 SVGIG (reference sequence). V was clipped by 7 bases and J by 7 bases, with 20 bases between them. The CDR3 sequence: CASPGLGGREQYF. For the CDR3, the DNA is TGTGCCTCCCCGGGTCTTGGGGGCCGGGAGCAGTACTTC.

V gene TRBV18 combines with J gene TRBJ2-7, with D maybe TRBD2 (7 bases). CDR3 length: 15 residues. CDR1 and CDR2 (germline): KGHSH, LQKENI. V lost 6 bases and J lost 2, with 17 bases in between. The CDR3 is CASSLGEGGPYEQYF. The CDR3 DNA reads as TGTGCCAGCTCGCTAGGGGAGGGGGGTCCCTACGAGCAGTACTTC.

This clone was picked up one time. The gene calls are TRBV5-4 and TRBJ1-5; D uncertain. In germline, CDR1 is SGHNT, CDR2 YYREEE (reference sequence). Trimming removed 1 base from V and 0 bases from J, with 8 bases in between. The CDR3 length is 15 residues. In DNA, the CDR3 is TGTGCCAGCAGCTTGACTCCAGGTAGCAATCAGCCCCAGCATTTT. Translated: CASSLTPGSNQPQHF.

The chain couples TRBV5-5 to TRBJ2-1; 7 positions match TRBD2. V shed 2 bases and J 2 bases; nucleotides not matched to a gene: 4. Germline V gene data show CDR1 as SGHKS and CDR2 as YYEKEE (reference sequence). The CDR3 loop spans 15 amino acids. CDR3 protein: CASSLAGTAYNEQFF. The CDR3, as DNA: TGTGCCAGCAGCTTAGCGGGGACTGCCTACAATGAGCAGTTCTTC.

There are a few counts of this clone. The chain's CDR3 is CASRRDRGTYEQYF. DNA of the CDR3: TGTGCCAGCAGGAGGGACAGGGGTACCTACGAGCAGTACTTC. The chain employs TRBV6-5 and TRBJ2-7; 10 nucleotides align to TRBD1. The CDR3 sequence is 14 residues long. Germline V gene data show CDR1 as MNHEY and CDR2 as SVGAGI. Germline trimming cut 6 bases from V and 2 bases from J; bases unmatched to any gene: 4.

The J gene is TRBJ1-6, the V gene TRBV28; a weak D match, TRBD1 (6 bases). The CDR3 covers 13 residues. V lost 8 bases to trimming and J lost 5 bases, with 10 bases between them. Germline V gives CDR1 MDHEN, CDR2 SYDVKM. The CDR3 sequence: CASYRVNNSPLHF. CDR3 in DNA: TGTGCCAGCTACAGGGTGAATAATTCACCCCTCCACTTT.

The chain uses TRBV10-3 and TRBJ1-5; no reliable D call. The CDR3 extends over 15 amino acids. Trimming pared 7 bases from V and 4 bases from J, leaving 17 bases between. Germline CDR1 ENHRY, CDR2 SYGVKD. The DNA of the CDR3 is TGTGCCATCAAAGCTGGCGGTACTCTTAATCAGCCCCAGCATTTT. This gives the protein CAIKAGGTLNQPQHF.

The rearrangement uses TRBV9 and TRBJ1-1; D unclear. CDR1 and CDR2 from the germline V gene are SGDLS and YYNGEE. V lost 4 bases and J lost 7, with 14 bases in between. The CDR3 runs 13 residues. CDR3 loop: CASSQVVGVEAFF. The DNA of the CDR3 is TGTGCCAGCAGCCAGGTCGTCGGGGTTGAAGCTTTCTTT.

The V and J genes are TRBV6-5 and TRBJ1-2; D is uncertain. CDR1 and CDR2 from the germline V gene are MNHEY and SVGAGI. Trimming pared 2 bases from V and 8 bases from J, leaving 12 bases between. This CDR3 has 13 amino acids. The CDR3 loop reads CASSYEGLRGYTF. Here the CDR3 DNA reads TGTGCCAGCAGTTACGAGGGTCTTCGGGGCTACACCTTC.

The V and J genes are TRBV6-5 and TRBJ2-3; 14 positions agree with TRBD2. The CDR3 is made up of 16 amino acids. Germline CDR1 and CDR2: MNHEY and SVGAGI. V trimming: 4 bases; J trimming: 5 bases; junction bases outside the gene matches: 5. The CDR3 spells CASSLTSGGALDTQYF. CDR3 bases: TGTGCCAGCAGTTTGACTAGCGGGGGGGCCCTAGATACGCAGTATTTT.

This CDR3 is CASSNAGASGYQETQYF. The CDR3 DNA reads TGTGCCAGCAGCAACGCCGGAGCTAGCGGGTATCAAGAGACCCAGTACTTC. The rearrangement links TRBV5-4 to TRBJ2-5, with TRBD2 identical over 8 bases. V gave up 4 bases and J gave up 2 bases; unmatched junction bases: 13. The CDR3 consists of 17 residues. The germline gives CDR1 SGHNT, CDR2 YYREEE (reference sequence).

The CDR3 protein is CASSQSAGSGNTIYF. CDR3 sequence (DNA): TGTGCCAGCAGCCAATCGGCAGGGTCTGGAAACACCATATATTTT. The V call is TRBV7-8, the J call TRBJ1-3, with D maybe TRBD1 (5 bases). V was shortened by 5 bases and J by 1 base, with 12 bases between the two germline ends. CDR1 and CDR2 (germline): SGHVS, FQNEAQ. The CDR3 is 15 residues long.